This T cell receptor beta chain was observed in a study of OX40 agonist ivuxolimab in advanced cancers. In the study overall: The dose-escalation cohort was about 87% male, with a mean age of approximately 62 years, ranging roughly 23 to 90.

This clone came up a few times. The CDR3 runs 13 residues. V lost 0 bases and J 9 bases, leaving 12 bases between the germline ends. Per germline, CDR1 SNHLY and CDR2 FYNNEI. The data were produced by immunoSEQ multiplex PCR, yet TCRdb's version contains in-frame clones alone and is incomplete. The table lists 49,000 or so clones, approximately 90% of them singletons, with about 50% in the top ten. Sequencing was performed on CD4+ or CD8+ T cells sorted from blood, taken in a trial of the OX40 agonist ivuxolimab. The receptor was isolated from an adult with an advanced solid tumor such as melanoma, head and neck, liver or kidney cancer. J is TRBJ2-7 and V is TRBV2; D is perhaps TRBD1 (5 bases). Written as DNA, the CDR3 is TGTGCCAGCAGTGAAGCGACGAGTAGGGGGCAGTACTTC. This encodes CASSEATSRGQYF. The full variable domain, with the rest looked up from reference TRBV2 and TRBJ2-7, is EPEVTQTPSHQVTQMGQEVILRCVPISNHLYFYWYRQILGQKVEFLVSFYNNEISEKSEIFDDQFSVERPDGSNFTLKIRSTKLEDSAMYFCASSEATSRGQYFGPGTRLTVT.